This T cell receptor beta chain originates from a study of OX40 agonist ivuxolimab in advanced cancers. Across the whole study: A male proportion of 70% to 90% was recorded, with mean age approximately 56 years and range roughly 23 to 90. Findings and limits, study-wide: Researchers report that CD8+ T cells had, on average, more expanded clones than CD4+. A proportion of nonresponders additionally exhibited low normalized T-cell clonal expansion.

This clone has just one count. Its antigen is not identified. Other DNA sequences of this sample code for an identical CDR3. Sequencing used immunoSEQ multiplex PCR; TCRdb keeps in-frame clones, though not all of them. The sample includes tens of thousands of clones, approximately 91% seen only once; the top ten take roughly 1.9%. Blood samples were obtained at baseline, cycle 4 day 1, and cycle 7 day 1. CDR3 size: 15 residues. With V trimmed by 3 bases and J by 0 bases, 0 bases remained unmatched. The germline CDR1 and CDR2 sequences are SGHTA and FQGTGA. The TCR comes from an adult with an advanced solid tumor such as melanoma, head and neck, liver or kidney cancer. The sequencing used CD4+ or CD8+ T cells sorted from blood, collected in a trial of the OX40 agonist ivuxolimab. The chain uses TRBV7-3 and TRBJ2-3, with 10 bases identical to TRBD2. Here the CDR3 DNA reads TGTGCCAGCAGCTTGACTAGCGGGAGCACAGATACGCAGTATTTT. Its protein product is CASSLTSGSTDTQYF.